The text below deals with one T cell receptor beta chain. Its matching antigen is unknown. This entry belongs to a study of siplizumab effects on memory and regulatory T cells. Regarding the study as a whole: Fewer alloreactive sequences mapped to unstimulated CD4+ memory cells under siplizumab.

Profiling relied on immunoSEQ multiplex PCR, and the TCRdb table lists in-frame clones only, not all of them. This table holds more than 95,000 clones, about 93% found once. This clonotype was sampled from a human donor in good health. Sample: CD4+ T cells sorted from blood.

The CDR3 sequence: CASSLGGTVLETQYF. CDR3 nucleotides: TGCGCCAGCAGCTTGGGTGGGACAGTGCTGGAGACCCAGTACTTC. The chain couples TRBV5-1 to TRBJ2-5; TRBD1 matches 7 bases. This CDR3 spans 15 amino acids. Germline V CDR1 and CDR2: SGHRS, YFSETQ. V was pared by 0 bases and J by 5 bases, with 7 bases of the junction left unmatched.